These 20 T cell receptor beta chains came from one sample sequenced in a study of cytomegalovirus exposure and HLA in healthy donors. Both 60 Vbeta primers and 13 Jbeta primers went into the PCR. Measured with immunoSEQ multiplex PCR; TCRdb has only the in-frame clones, and not every one. The sample has 150,000 to 200,000 clones; approximately 80% are singletons. The sequencing input was PBMCs. These receptors were taken from a man aged 25 to 45 in good health and CMV-seronegative.

This chain uses TRBV5-5 with TRBJ1-6, with D possibly being TRBD1 (6 bases). The CDR3 runs 16 residues. V lost 0 bases and J 0 bases, leaving 7 bases between the germline ends. Germline lookup yields CDR1 SGHKS and CDR2 YYEKEE (reference sequence). The CDR3 protein is CASSLEDSSYNSPLHF. In nucleotides, the CDR3 is TGTGCCAGCAGCTTGGAGGACAGCTCCTATAATTCACCCCTCCACTTT.

The chain combines TRBV28 with TRBJ2-7, with D possibly TRBD1 on 6 matching bases. The germline V and J ends were trimmed by 10 bases and 3 bases, with 16 bases remaining between them. Germline values: CDR1 MDHEN, CDR2 SYDVKM. The CDR3 contains 13 residues. The CDR3 spells CATSGTPLYEQYF. CDR3 DNA: TGTGCCACCTCCGGGACACCCCTCTACGAGCAGTACTTC. The whole variable domain, filled in from reference TRBV28 and TRBJ2-7, reads DVKVTQSSRYLVKRTGEKVFLECVQDMDHENMFWYRQDPGLGLRLIYFSYDVKMKEKGDIPEGYSVSREKKERFSLILESASTNQTSMYLCATSGTPLYEQYFGPGTRLTVT.

The chain joins TRBV4-2 to TRBJ2-1; 8 nucleotides match TRBD2. The germline V gene encodes CDR1 LGHNA and CDR2 YNFKEQ. V shed 1 base, J shed 9 bases, and the junction held 11 bases outside the gene matches. The CDR3 has 16 amino acids. The DNA for the CDR3 is TGTGCCAGCAGCCAAGGGGAGGGACTAGGGGCGGGTGAGCAGTTCTTC. As protein: CASSQGEGLGAGEQFF.

This rearrangement joins TRBV18 to TRBJ2-7; D is uncertain. The germline V and J ends were trimmed by 1 base and 6 bases, with 16 bases remaining between them. The CDR3 is 15 amino acids. CDR1 KGHSH and CDR2 LQKENI come from the germline V gene. CDR3 in DNA: TGTGCCAGCTCACCACGCGAGACTTCGTTCCTCGAGCAGTACTTC. Amino acid sequence: CASSPRETSFLEQYF.

This clone was detected only a few times. The chain carries TRBV12-5 and TRBJ2-3; 7 nucleotides match TRBD2. Unmatched junction bases numbered 4, after V lost 3 bases and J lost 4 bases. Germline V CDR1 and CDR2: LGHNT, FRNRAP. CDR3 length: 14 residues. Here the CDR3 DNA reads TGTGCTAGTGGTTTCAGCGGGATCGCAGATACGCAGTATTTT. Protein: CASGFSGIADTQYF. Full variable domain (outside the CDR3, taken from reference TRBV12-5 and TRBJ2-3): DARVTQTPRHKVTEMGQEVTMRCQPILGHNTVFWYRQTMMQGLELLAYFRNRAPLDDSGMPKDRFSAEMPDATLATLKIQPSEPRDSAVYFCASGFSGIADTQYFGPGTRLTVL.

This clone was counted only a few times. V is TRBV7-9 and J is TRBJ1-2; 9 positions match TRBD1. CDR1 and CDR2 (germline): SEHNR, FQNEAQ (reference sequence). The CDR3 contains 17 residues. V was clipped by 5 bases and J by 3 bases; unmatched bases: 13. The CDR3 is CASSQGGTGSWDYGYTF. In DNA, the CDR3 is TGTGCCAGCAGCCAGGGAGGGACAGGGTCGTGGGACTATGGCTACACCTTC.

This chain uses TRBV2 with TRBJ2-3; 11 bases map to TRBD1. Germline assignment: CDR1 SNHLY and CDR2 FYNNEI. The CDR3 has 16 residues. The V and J ends lost 5 bases and 0 bases, in that order; junction bases with no gene match: 4. The CDR3 region is CASSWDRGISTDTQYF. The CDR3 nucleotides are TGTGCCAGCAGTTGGGACAGGGGGATTAGCACAGATACGCAGTATTTT.

This clone has more than one count but fewer than ten. The chain combines TRBV28 with TRBJ2-6; TRBD1 agrees at 7 bases. The length of the CDR3 is 15 residues. J lost 2 bases, V lost 2 bases, and 0 bases had no gene match. Germline CDR1 reads MDHEN; CDR2 reads SYDVKM. In nucleotides, the CDR3 is TGTGCCAGCAGTTTAAGGGGGCCTGGGGCCAACGTCCTGACTTTC. The encoded protein is CASSLRGPGANVLTF. Based on the CDR3 plus reference TRBV28 and TRBJ2-6, the full variable domain is DVKVTQSSRYLVKRTGEKVFLECVQDMDHENMFWYRQDPGLGLRLIYFSYDVKMKEKGDIPEGYSVSREKKERFSLILESASTNQTSMYLCASSLRGPGANVLTFGAGSRLTVL.

The CDR3 DNA reads as TGTGCCAGCAGCCCAGGGGGCAAATTGGGACCCCCCACCTACAATGAGCAGTTCTTC. This encodes CASSPGGKLGPPTYNEQFF. The V gene is TRBV27, the J gene TRBJ2-1, with 8 nucleotides matching TRBD1. The CDR3 sequence is 19 residues long. V gave up 6 bases and J gave up 2 bases; unmatched junction bases: 18. Germline V gene sequence: CDR1 MNHEY, CDR2 SMNVEV (reference sequence).

The chain uses TRBV7-9 and TRBJ1-1, with D uncertain. The CDR3 loop spans 14 amino acids. Between the trimmed V and J ends, which lost 6 bases and 1 base, there was a span of 12 bases. Germline lookup yields CDR1 SEHNR and CDR2 FQNEAQ (reference sequence). In DNA, the CDR3 is TGTGCCAGCAGGGCCAGGAACGGGAACACTGAAGCTTTCTTT. It specifies CASRARNGNTEAFF.

V gene TRBV14 combines with J gene TRBJ2-5; TRBD2 is a possible D gene (6 bases). The V and J ends lost 4 bases and 5 bases respectively, with 17 bases between them. From germline, CDR1 is SGHDN and CDR2 FVKESK. This CDR3 comprises 15 residues. The CDR3 region is CASSPGTGWAETQYF. The CDR3 nucleotides read TGTGCCAGCAGCCCCGGGACTGGGTGGGCGGAGACCCAGTACTTC.

The chain uses TRBV28 and TRBJ2-7; TRBD2 aligns across 12 bases. The CDR3 has 17 amino acids. CDR1 is MDHEN and CDR2 is SYDVKM in the germline V gene. V dropped 6 bases and J dropped 0; count of bases not matched to a gene: 9. The CDR3 region has the DNA TGTGCCAGCAGAACGGGGACTAGCGGGTATCCCTCCTACGAGCAGTACTTC. It specifies CASRTGTSGYPSYEQYF. The variable domain in full, with the rest retrieved from reference TRBV28 and TRBJ2-7, is DVKVTQSSRYLVKRTGEKVFLECVQDMDHENMFWYRQDPGLGLRLIYFSYDVKMKEKGDIPEGYSVSREKKERFSLILESASTNQTSMYLCASRTGTSGYPSYEQYFGPGTRLTVT.

The chain uses TRBV10-3 and TRBJ2-3; the match to TRBD2 covers 8 bases. Per the germline V gene, CDR1 is ENHRY and CDR2 is SYGVKD. V lost 10 bases, J lost 3 bases, and 9 bases stayed unmatched. This CDR3 spans 14 amino acids. CDR3 in amino acids: CATTEREKTDTQYF. DNA of the CDR3: TGTGCCACAACCGAGCGGGAGAAAACAGATACGCAGTATTTT.

J is TRBJ2-5 and V is TRBV7-3; TRBD2 agrees at 7 bases. Trimming removed 5 bases from V and 5 bases from J; junction bases left unmatched: 14. Per the germline V gene, CDR1 is SGHTA and CDR2 is FQGTGA. This CDR3 is built from 16 residues. The CDR3 bases are TGTGCCAGCAGCAAACTCGGGGGGATGGTCGGGGAGACCCAGTACTTC. Its translation is CASSKLGGMVGETQYF.

This rearrangement joins TRBV6-5 to TRBJ2-1; 9 nucleotides align to TRBD1. The junction had 11 bases not matched to a gene; V was cut back by 7 bases and J by 7 bases. This CDR3 has 15 residues. From germline, CDR1 is MNHEY and CDR2 SVGAGI. The CDR3 region has the DNA TGTGCCAGCACCCTGGGACAGGGAGCGTGGAATGAGCAGTTCTTC. It yields the protein CASTLGQGAWNEQFF.

The V gene is TRBV7-8, the J gene TRBJ2-7, with 8 positions matching TRBD2. V dropped 4 bases and J dropped 4; count of bases not matched to a gene: 9. Germline V gene lookup returns CDR1 SGHVS and CDR2 FQNEAQ. This CDR3 has 15 residues. CDR3 coding DNA: TGTGCCAGCAGCTCCGGGACTAGTAAGCCGTACGAGCAGTACTTC. Its protein product is CASSSGTSKPYEQYF.

V is TRBV5-1 and J is TRBJ1-5; tentatively, D is TRBD1 (6 bases). Looked up from germline, CDR1 is SGHRS and CDR2 is YFSETQ. The CDR3 spans 19 residues. The V end was cut by 4 bases, the J end by 4 bases, with 27 bases between. The CDR3 here is CASSPGPGGTTVSNQPQHF. CDR3 coding DNA: TGCGCCAGCAGCCCTGGCCCGGGGGGGACAACGGTTTCTAATCAGCCCCAGCATTTT.

The chain is built from TRBV28 and TRBJ2-2; 8 nucleotides agree with TRBD2. Trimming at V came to 7 bases and at J to 2 bases, leaving 12 bases not matched to a gene. The V gene's germline CDR1 is MDHEN and CDR2 SYDVKM. The CDR3 extends over 17 amino acids. The CDR3 loop reads CASTTLSGLANTGELFF. The CDR3 DNA follows: TGTGCCAGCACCACCCTCTCAGGACTAGCAAACACCGGGGAGCTGTTTTTT.

This chain links TRBV30 with TRBJ2-7, with 8 positions matching TRBD1. With V trimmed by 3 bases and J by 0 bases, 4 bases remained unmatched. This CDR3 contains 14 residues. Germline CDR1 GTSNPN, CDR2 SVGIG (reference sequence). The CDR3 protein is CAWRYRGSSYEQYF. In DNA, the CDR3 is TGTGCCTGGAGATACAGGGGGAGCTCCTACGAGCAGTACTTC.

This clone was observed a handful of times. V is TRBV6-6 and J is TRBJ1-6; unclear D gene. The germline gives CDR1 MNHNY, CDR2 SVGAGI (reference sequence). The CDR3 runs to 15 residues. The V end lost 2 bases, the J end lost 0 bases, and 5 bases lay between the germline ends. The CDR3 bases are TGTGCCAGCAGTTACGGCAGCTCCTATAATTCACCCCTCCACTTT. Translated: CASSYGSSYNSPLHF.